Below, 32 T cell receptor beta chains from the same sample are listed, as sequenced in a study of blood T cells in healthy people across ages. Together with a sample-barcoded 5' primer, a J-beta primer mix was included in a second PCR lasting 7 to 11 cycles. TCRdb ran MiXCR on the 5' RACE reads and lists one entry per CDR3 protein. The profile shows around 800,000 distinct CDR3 sequences, approximately 65% of them singletons. Sequenced sample: blood. The receptors here all came from a young man in good health.

This clonotype has only one observation. The chain carries TRBV2 and TRBJ1-2, with D tentatively TRBD1 (5 bases). The CDR3 runs to 14 residues. Germline V gene sequence: CDR1 SNHLY, CDR2 FYNNEI. The V gene lost 6 bases and the J gene lost 5 bases, with 16 bases spanning the gap. The CDR3 DNA follows: TGTGCCAGCAGAAGGGGATCCGAAGGGTATGGCTACACCTTC. Protein: CASRRGSEGYGYTF. Filled out from reference TRBV2 and TRBJ1-2, the complete variable domain reads EPEVTQTPSHQVTQMGQEVILRCVPISNHLYFYWYRQILGQKVEFLVSFYNNEISEKSEIFDDQFSVERPDGSNFTLKIRSTKLEDSAMYFCASRRGSEGYGYTFGSGTRLTVV.

The chain is built from TRBV4-1 and TRBJ2-7, with D uncertain. Between the trimmed V and J ends, which lost 3 bases and 6 bases, there was a span of 6 bases. The V gene's germline CDR1 is MGHRA and CDR2 YSYEKL. CDR3 size: 11 residues. In DNA form, the CDR3 reads TGCGCCAGCAGCCACCGCCGCGAGCAGTACTTC. Its translation is CASSHRREQYF.

The V call is TRBV29-1, the J call TRBJ2-1; TRBD1 might be the D (5 bases). The CDR3 loop spans 13 amino acids. The V and J ends lost 6 bases and 5 bases respectively, with 14 bases between them. Germline V gene lookup returns CDR1 SQVTM and CDR2 ANQGSEA. CDR3: CSVLPDRNNEQFF. The CDR3 coding sequence is TGCAGCGTCTTACCCGACAGAAACAATGAGCAGTTCTTC.

The table lists this clonotype with a few counts. The genes are TRBV3-1 and TRBJ2-7; D uncertain. This CDR3 has 14 residues. CDR1 and CDR2 from the germline V gene are LGHDT and YNNKEL (reference sequence). V dropped 2 bases and J dropped 0 bases, with 8 bases sitting between them. The CDR3 loop is CASSQLRSSYEQYF. CDR3 sequence (DNA): TGTGCCAGCAGCCAACTCAGGAGCTCCTACGAGCAGTACTTC.

V usage is TRBV18 and J usage is TRBJ2-7; the D is unclear. Germline lookup yields CDR1 KGHSH and CDR2 LQKENI. Trimming removed 1 base at V and 3 bases at J, with 7 bases between. This CDR3 has 13 amino acids. In DNA form, the CDR3 reads TGTGCCAGCTCACCACAGGCGGACTACGAGCAGTACTTC. It specifies CASSPQADYEQYF.

The chain uses TRBV6-5 and TRBJ2-4, with D unresolved. The DNA matches TRBJ2-7 better at its end, which makes the J call doubtful. Germline V lookup: CDR1 MNHEY, CDR2 SVGAGI. The CDR3 sequence is 14 residues long. In nucleotides, the CDR3 is TGTGCCAGCAGTTACCTGGCCGGTACATACGAGCAGTACTTC. It encodes CASSYLAGTYEQYF.

This chain uses TRBV7-2 with TRBJ2-1, with 7 bases identical to TRBD1. Germline-derived CDR1 and CDR2 are SGHTA and FQGNSA. This CDR3 has 19 amino acids. V was pared by 1 base and J by 8 bases, with 20 bases of the junction left unmatched. The DNA for the CDR3 is TGTGCCAGCAGCTTAGACGTGGCAGGGGGTCACACAATTCAGGATGAGCAGTTCTTC. It codes for CASSLDVAGGHTIQDEQFF.

This sequence joins TRBV10-3 and TRBJ2-7, with 7 bases identical to TRBD2. There are 15 residues in the CDR3. Losses at the gene ends were 0 bases for V and 2 bases for J; bases not matched to a gene: 4. Germline V lookup: CDR1 ENHRY, CDR2 SYGVKD. As DNA, the CDR3 is TGTGCCATCAGTGAGTCGAGGCTAGCGGCCTACGAGCAGTACTTC. It encodes CAISESRLAAYEQYF.

The chain recombines TRBV10-3 with TRBJ2-1, with 10 bases matching TRBD1. Germline assignment: CDR1 ENHRY and CDR2 SYGVKD. CDR3 length: 17 residues. V shed 2 bases, J shed 5 bases, and the junction held 9 bases outside the gene matches. For the CDR3, the DNA is TGTGCCATCAGTGAGGGCGGCGGGACAGGGGACGACAATGAGCAGTTCTTC. Protein sequence: CAISEGGGTGDDNEQFF.

This clonotype was counted only a few times. This chain joins TRBV5-1 and TRBJ2-3, with TRBD2 matching over 7 bases. This CDR3 comprises 15 residues. Germline CDR1 is SGHRS and CDR2 is YFSETQ. Trimming at V came to 4 bases and at J to 1 base, leaving 6 bases not matched to a gene. The CDR3 DNA reads as TGCGCCAGCAGCCTGGGGGGGAAAGGCACAGATACGCAGTATTTT. Its protein is CASSLGGKGTDTQYF.

This clonotype was found a few times. The chain has TRBV29-1 and TRBJ2-3; D is unresolved. Germline assignment: CDR1 SQVTM and CDR2 ANQGSEA. The length of the CDR3 is 11 residues. The ends were cut back, 4 bases at V and 6 bases at J, with 8 bases in the middle. DNA for the CDR3: TGCAGCGTTGGAGGAAAGGATACGCAGTATTTT. Translating gives CSVGGKDTQYF.

The J gene is TRBJ2-1, the V gene TRBV4-3; D uncertain. The CDR3 consists of 15 residues. V lost 0 bases and J 6 bases, leaving 12 bases between the germline ends. The germline CDR1 and CDR2 sequences are LGHNA and YSLEER. CDR3: CASSQDPVLGNEQFF. CDR3 sequence (DNA): TGCGCCAGCAGCCAAGATCCGGTATTGGGCAATGAGCAGTTCTTC.

This clonotype was detected many times. This chain uses TRBV29-1 with TRBJ1-4; the match to TRBD1 covers 10 bases. The CDR3 is 15 residues long. J gave up 8 bases and V 5 bases, and 11 bases lay outside the gene matches. Germline V lookup: CDR1 SQVTM, CDR2 ANQGSEA. The CDR3 is CSVYKPGTGAEKLFF. The CDR3 region has the DNA TGCAGCGTTTACAAACCCGGGACAGGGGCCGAAAAACTGTTTTTT.

This chain connects TRBV2 to TRBJ2-1; 10 nucleotides line up with TRBD2. Germline-derived CDR1 and CDR2 are SNHLY and FYNNEI. With V trimmed by 5 bases and J by 7 bases, 11 bases remained unmatched. The CDR3 contains 16 residues. The CDR3 region has the DNA TGTGCCAGCAGTCATTATCTAGCGGGGGCGGAGAATGAGCAGTTCTTC. Residues: CASSHYLAGAENEQFF.

The gene calls are TRBV12-3 or TRBV12-4 and TRBJ2-5, with TRBD2 matching 8 bases. V gave up 5 bases and J gave up 2 bases; unmatched junction bases: 7. The CDR3 sequence is 15 residues long. The CDR3 sequence: CASSTWTSPQETQYF. CDR3 coding DNA: TGTGCCAGCAGTACCTGGACTAGCCCTCAAGAGACCCAGTACTTC.

In its sample, this clonotype was seen a few times. This chain links TRBV4-3 with TRBJ2-5; D unclear. Germline values: CDR1 LGHNA, CDR2 YSLEER. The V and J ends lost 0 bases and 5 bases respectively, with 13 bases between them. The CDR3 sequence is 15 residues long. The CDR3 sequence is CASSQEGPGTETQYF. CDR3 sequence (DNA): TGCGCCAGCAGCCAAGAGGGTCCAGGAACGGAGACCCAGTACTTC.

The rearrangement links TRBV25-1 to TRBJ1-1; D is unresolved. The CDR3 is 17 amino acids. V was trimmed by 3 bases and J by 1 base, leaving 18 bases between them. Germline CDR1 and CDR2: MGHDK and SYGVNS. The CDR3 bases are TGTGCCAGCAGTGATCTCTCCCTCGGCAGGAAGAACACTGAAGCTTTCTTT. This codes for CASSDLSLGRKNTEAFF.

V is TRBV7-3 and J is TRBJ2-1; tentative D call: TRBD1 (6 bases). V shed 2 bases and J shed 5 bases, with 10 bases lying between them. Germline V gene lookup returns CDR1 SGHTA and CDR2 FQGTGA. The CDR3 runs to 14 residues. CDR3 nucleotides: TGTGCCAGCAGCTTACAGGGGCTTAACAATGAGCAGTTCTTC. Its translation is CASSLQGLNNEQFF. Based on the CDR3 plus reference TRBV7-3 and TRBJ2-1, the full variable domain is GAGVSQTPSNKVTEKGKYVELRCDPISGHTALYWYRQSLGQGPEFLIYFQGTGAADDSGLPNDRFFAVRPEGSVSTLKIQRTERGDSAVYLCASSLQGLNNEQFFGPGTRLTVL.

The chain combines TRBV15 with TRBJ2-4; D gene ambiguous. CDR1 LNHNV and CDR2 YYDKDF come from the germline V gene (reference sequence). CDR3 length: 17 amino acids. V dropped 1 base and J dropped 0 bases, with 13 bases sitting between them. DNA for the CDR3: TGTGCCACCAGCAGAGGGGCCCTCCCGCTAGCCAAAAACATTCAGTACTTC. It yields the protein CATSRGALPLAKNIQYF. Full variable domain (rest looked up from reference TRBV15 and TRBJ2-4): DAMVIQNPRYQVTQFGKPVTLSCSQTLNHNVMYWYQQKSSQAPKLLFHYYDKDFNNEADTPDNFQSRRPNTSFCFLDIRSPGLGDTAMYLCATSRGALPLAKNIQYFGAGTRLSVL.

This CDR3 is CASSYSSGANYEQYF. Written as DNA, the CDR3 is TGTGCCAGCAGTTACTCTTCAGGGGCGAACTACGAGCAGTACTTC. The V and J genes are TRBV6-5 and TRBJ2-7; maybe TRBD1 (6 bases). The CDR3 has 15 residues. Trimming cost V 0 bases and J 3 bases, with 12 bases left between them. Germline loops: CDR1 MNHEY, CDR2 SVGAGI.

This rearrangement joins TRBV7-2 to TRBJ2-5, with D possibly matching TRBD2 (7 bases). Germline values: CDR1 SGHTA, CDR2 FQGNSA. CDR3 length equals 13 residues. V shed 7 bases and J shed 5 bases, with 14 bases lying between them. The CDR3 loop reads CASTRGRGETQYF. CDR3 coding DNA: TGTGCCAGCACTAGAGGGAGGGGGGAGACCCAGTACTTC.

The J gene is TRBJ2-4, the V gene TRBV29-1, with D perhaps being TRBD1 or TRBD2 (5 bases each). TRBJ2-7 matches the DNA end more closely, so the J call is doubtful. CDR3 length: 14 residues. Germline V gene data show CDR1 as SQVTM and CDR2 as ANQGSEA. Written as DNA, the CDR3 is TGCAGCGTTGAAATCCGGGACCTCCCCTACGAGCAGTACTTC. This gives the protein CSVEIRDLPYEQYF.

The chain recombines TRBV20-1 with TRBJ2-7, with D tentatively TRBD1 or TRBD2 (5 bases each). Gene TRBJ2-1 matches the end of the DNA better, so the J call may be wrong. The CDR3 runs to 14 residues. Germline loops: CDR1 DFQATT, CDR2 SNEGSKA (reference sequence). Here the CDR3 DNA reads TGCAGTGCTCCCCCGGGGCCGGGTAGAAATGAGCAGTTCTTC. It yields the protein CSAPPGPGRNEQFF.

The chain has TRBV4-3 and TRBJ2-7; 7 bases fit TRBD1. Germline lookup yields CDR1 LGHNA and CDR2 YSLEER. The CDR3 consists of 15 residues. The J segment lost 5 bases and the V segment lost 0 bases, leaving 7 bases of the junction unmatched. CDR3 bases: TGCGCCAGCAGCCAAGAGGACAGGTTGGGGGACGAGCAGTACTTC. The encoded protein is CASSQEDRLGDEQYF.

This chain joins TRBV2 and TRBJ2-4, with a weak D call TRBD1 (6 bases). The J call could be wrong; TRBJ2-7 is a better fit for the DNA end. Germline values: CDR1 SNHLY, CDR2 FYNNEI. The CDR3 extends over 14 amino acids. The CDR3 bases are TGTGCCAGCATCGTAGGGGACATTACCTACGAGCAGTACTTC. The encoded protein is CASIVGDITYEQYF.

The chain carries TRBV25-1 and TRBJ1-2; D unclear. The V end lost 2 bases, the J end lost 3 bases, and 10 bases lay between the germline ends. CDR1 MGHDK and CDR2 SYGVNS come from the germline V gene. The CDR3 spans 14 residues. The CDR3 nucleotides read TGTGCCAGCAGTGAACTTGGCAGTTACTATGGCTACACCTTC. The encoded protein is CASSELGSYYGYTF.

The gene calls are TRBV5-1 and TRBJ2-1; D is perhaps TRBD1 (6 bases). CDR3 length: 13 amino acids. In germline, CDR1 is SGHRS, CDR2 YFSETQ. V was cut by 4 bases and J by 10 bases, with 15 bases left in between. The CDR3 region is CASSATGIGEQFF. In nucleotides, the CDR3 is TGCGCCAGCAGCGCTACAGGGATTGGGGAGCAGTTCTTC.

V and J are TRBV9 and TRBJ2-5, with D uncertain. This CDR3 comprises 14 residues. Germline CDR1 is SGDLS and CDR2 is YYNGEE. V was trimmed by 0 bases and J by 11 bases, leaving 17 bases between them. The CDR3 DNA follows: TGTGCCAGCAGCGTAGCCCCCGACGGAGAAATTCAGTACTTC. It yields the protein CASSVAPDGEIQYF.

This clonotype has just a few counts. V gene TRBV6-5 combines with J gene TRBJ2-7; no clear D gene. Germline loops: CDR1 MNHEY, CDR2 SVGAGI. The CDR3 spans 13 residues. Deletions cut 0 bases from V and 3 bases from J, with 6 bases between. The CDR3 region has the DNA TGTGCCAGCAGTTACTCGTTAGGCTACGAGCAGTACTTC. Amino acids: CASSYSLGYEQYF.

The genes are TRBV6-2 or TRBV6-3 and TRBJ2-7, with a possible D match to TRBD2 (5 bases). In germline, CDR1 is MNHEY, CDR2 SVGEGT. The CDR3 runs to 13 residues. Trimming took 7 bases from V and 2 from J, leaving 12 bases between them. CDR3 loop: CASNGRRTYEQYF. The CDR3 region has the DNA TGTGCCAGCAATGGCAGGAGGACCTACGAGCAGTACTTC.

The CDR3 DNA sequence: TGTGCCAGCAGCCAAGGACAGGGCGAACTAGATGGCTACACCTTC. Protein sequence: CASSQGQGELDGYTF. The chain joins TRBV3-1 to TRBJ1-2, with 7 bases lining up with TRBD1. Germline CDR1 LGHDT, CDR2 YNNKEL (reference sequence). J was trimmed by 6 bases and V by 1 base; bases with no gene match: 8. This CDR3 is 15 amino acids long.

This clonotype showed up just once. The junction departs from the called germline gene at one end, perhaps through a read error. This chain links TRBV30 with TRBJ2-7; D remains ambiguous. The germline gives CDR1 GTSNPN, CDR2 SVGIG (reference sequence). The CDR3 covers 10 residues. CDR3 sequence: CAWSSYEQYF. CDR3 nucleotides: TGCGCCTGGAGCTCCTACGAGCAGTACTTC.